The entry below gives a single T cell receptor (beta chain) sequence along with its context. What it binds is unknown. The data were taken from a study of response to subunit inactivated influenza vaccine. Broader study findings: Authors suggested seasonal influenza vaccinations each recruit few new T cells.

The CDR3 has 13 amino acids. The germline gives CDR1 MNHNS, CDR2 SASEGT. The V gene end was trimmed by 8 bases and the J gene end by 2 bases; junction bases not matched to a gene: 5. TCRdb recomputed calls from the RT-PCR reads with MiXCR, one row per CDR3 protein. The sample lists 550,000 to 650,000 distinct CDR3 sequences, about an eighth occurring once. The chain employs TRBV6-1 and TRBJ2-7; 8 bases align to TRBD1. The sequencing used PBMCs from blood, collected on the day of vaccination. The sequence was obtained from a man aged 50 to 60 who received an inactivated influenza vaccine. CDR3: CASGKDRAYEQYF. The CDR3 nucleotides read TGTGCCAGCGGGAAGGACAGGGCCTACGAGCAGTACTTC.